The 17 T cell receptor beta chains in this list originate from one sample, sequenced in a study of blood T cell repertoires in COVID-19. Sequenced by immunoSEQ multiplex PCR; TCRdb stores in-frame clones only, minus some. The sample holds 230,000 or so clones, 88% seen once. Sequencing used PBMCs or T cells enriched from blood (not recorded which). All receptors derive from a woman aged 30 to 39 who had recovered from COVID-19.

V and J are TRBV4-3 and TRBJ1-5; TRBD1 aligns across 7 bases. J gave up 1 base and V 1 base, and 10 bases lay outside the gene matches. The CDR3 contains 18 residues. Germline V gives CDR1 LGHNA, CDR2 YSLEER. The DNA for the CDR3 is TGCGCCAGCAGCCAAGTAGTGACAGGGCGAGGAAGCAATCAGCCCCAGCATTTT. Amino acids: CASSQVVTGRGSNQPQHF.

V is TRBV7-9 and J is TRBJ2-2; D is perhaps TRBD1 (6 bases). Germline CDR1 reads SEHNR; CDR2 reads FQNEAQ (reference sequence). This CDR3 region has 17 residues. Deletions cut 4 bases from V and 6 bases from J, with 21 bases between. The CDR3 bases are TGTGCCAGCAGCTCCAACAGGGAACAAGTAATCCCCGGGGAGCTGTTTTTT. Encoded protein: CASSSNREQVIPGELFF.

V is TRBV29-1 and J is TRBJ1-3; D is uncertain. The CDR3 has 13 residues. CDR1 SQVTM and CDR2 ANQGSEA come from the germline V gene. V was shortened by 6 bases and J by 0 bases, with 9 bases between the two germline ends. CDR3 amino acids: CSVGRDSGNTIYF. In DNA form, the CDR3 reads TGCAGCGTAGGACGGGACTCTGGAAACACCATATATTTT.

V is TRBV6-5 and J is TRBJ1-5; D not resolved. V was clipped by 0 bases and J by 5 bases, with 5 bases between them. Germline CDR1 and CDR2: MNHEY and SVGAGI. The CDR3 runs to 13 residues. The DNA for the CDR3 is TGTGCCAGCAGTTACTCGGCAGATCAGCCCCAGCATTTT. Protein product: CASSYSADQPQHF.

V is TRBV19 and J is TRBJ2-2; TRBD1 matches at 7 bases. V shed 3 bases, J shed 1 base, and the junction held 11 bases outside the gene matches. The CDR3 has 18 amino acids. Germline CDR1 is LNHDA and CDR2 is SQIVND (reference sequence). CDR3 sequence (DNA): TGTGCCAGTAGTATTGGCCGATGGACAGGACTGAACACCGGGGAGCTGTTTTTT. Translated, it gives CASSIGRWTGLNTGELFF.

For this clone: This CDR3 is also generated by other DNA sequences in the sample. The V and J genes are TRBV19 and TRBJ2-1; D remains ambiguous. Trimming stripped 3 bases from V and 3 bases from J, with 6 bases between. Looked up from germline, CDR1 is LNHDA and CDR2 is SQIVND (reference sequence). The CDR3 is 13 residues long. The CDR3 DNA sequence: TGTGCCAGTAGTATGGCTAGCTACAATGAGCAGTTCTTC. Translating it yields CASSMASYNEQFF.

The chain uses TRBV12-5 and TRBJ2-2, with 7 bases identical to TRBD1. The length of the CDR3 is 15 residues. V shed 2 bases, J shed 3 bases, and the junction held 3 bases outside the gene matches. Germline V gives CDR1 LGHNT, CDR2 FRNRAP. CDR3 residues: CASGLTGTDTGELFF. The DNA for the CDR3 is TGTGCTAGTGGTTTGACTGGGACAGACACCGGGGAGCTGTTTTTT.

This clone came up once. The V gene is TRBV4-1, the J gene TRBJ1-3; TRBD1 agrees at 10 bases. CDR1 and CDR2 (germline): MGHRA, YSYEKL. This CDR3 is built from 17 residues. Trimming at V came to 1 base and at J to 2 bases, leaving 5 bases not matched to a gene. CDR3: CASSQGRQGATGNTIYF. The CDR3 nucleotides are TGCGCCAGCAGCCAAGGTAGACAGGGGGCTACTGGAAACACCATATATTTT.

The CDR3 DNA follows: TGCGCCAGCAGCTTTGCGGGGGACCTTGGAAACACCATATATTTT. As protein: CASSFAGDLGNTIYF. J is TRBJ1-3 and V is TRBV5-1, with a possible D match to TRBD1 (5 bases). Germline V gene lookup returns CDR1 SGHRS and CDR2 YFSETQ. Between the trimmed V and J ends, which lost 2 bases and 3 bases, there was a span of 12 bases. The CDR3 extends over 15 amino acids.

This clone occurred once. J is TRBJ2-7 and V is TRBV28; weak D call: TRBD1 (5 bases). Per the germline V gene, CDR1 is MDHEN and CDR2 is SYDVKM. Trimming pared 2 bases from V and 0 bases from J, leaving 11 bases between. The CDR3 contains 15 residues. DNA for the CDR3: TGTGCCAGCAGTTTACCCGACAGATTCTCCTACGAGCAGTACTTC. It encodes CASSLPDRFSYEQYF.

This chain uses TRBV5-8 with TRBJ2-4; TRBD2 matches at 8 bases. This CDR3 has 17 residues. With 0 bases clipped from V and 2 bases from J, the junction kept 7 bases outside the gene matches. CDR1 SGHTS and CDR2 YDEGEE come from the germline V gene. Here the CDR3 reads CASSLVGTSVSKNIQYF. As DNA, the CDR3 is TGTGCCAGCAGCTTGGTGGGGACTAGTGTCTCCAAAAACATTCAGTACTTC.

CDR3 protein: CASSLSGSYSNQPQHF. The DNA for the CDR3 is TGCGCCAGCAGTCTGTCCGGGAGCTATAGCAATCAGCCCCAGCATTTT. The chain is built from TRBV5-1 and TRBJ1-5, with D hard to call. From germline, CDR1 is SGHRS and CDR2 YFSETQ. The CDR3 runs to 16 residues. The V end was cut by 5 bases, the J end by 0 bases, with 15 bases between.

The rearrangement uses TRBV5-1 and TRBJ2-3, with D perhaps TRBD2 (5 bases). CDR3 length: 16 amino acids. CDR1 and CDR2 from the germline V gene are SGHRS and YFSETQ. V lost 2 bases to trimming and J lost 1 base, with 14 bases between them. The CDR3 DNA reads as TGCGCCAGCAGCTTAAACTCGGGGATCGGCACAGATACGCAGTATTTT. It translates to CASSLNSGIGTDTQYF. The full variable domain, in which reference TRBV5-1 and TRBJ2-3 provide the parts outside the CDR3, is KAGVTQTPRYLIKTRGQQVTLSCSPISGHRSVSWYQQTPGQGLQFLFEYFSETQRNKGNFPGRFSGRQFSNSRSEMNVSTLELGDSALYLCASSLNSGIGTDTQYFGPGTRLTVL.

This clone was detected only once. The rearrangement links TRBV2 to TRBJ2-1; TRBD2 matches 7 bases. The length of the CDR3 is 15 residues. Unmatched junction bases numbered 10, after V lost 2 bases and J lost 9 bases. Germline-derived CDR1 and CDR2 are SNHLY and FYNNEI. CDR3 residues: CASSESGLKMGEQFF. The CDR3 DNA sequence: TGTGCCAGCAGTGAATCGGGACTAAAAATGGGTGAGCAGTTCTTC.

This clone was observed a handful of times. This rearrangement joins TRBV18 to TRBJ1-2, with 11 bases lining up with TRBD1. This CDR3 contains 17 residues. Looked up from germline, CDR1 is KGHSH and CDR2 is LQKENI. With V trimmed by 3 bases and J by 0 bases, 6 bases remained unmatched. This CDR3 is CASSPGQGAIANYGYTF. The DNA for the CDR3 is TGTGCCAGCTCACCTGGACAGGGGGCCATCGCTAACTATGGCTACACCTTC.

This clone was seen repeatedly, ten times or more. The chain couples TRBV7-9 to TRBJ2-7, with 9 bases fitting TRBD1. CDR3 length: 16 residues. Germline CDR1 SEHNR, CDR2 FQNEAQ (reference sequence). V trimming: 5 bases; J trimming: 6 bases; junction bases outside the gene matches: 14. The CDR3 region is CASSPPGTGYNVEQYF. Written as DNA, the CDR3 is TGTGCCAGCAGCCCACCCGGGACAGGGTATAACGTCGAGCAGTACTTC.

The rearrangement joins TRBV6-4 to TRBJ2-6; D perhaps matches TRBD1 (6 bases). Trimming removed 6 bases at V and 1 base at J, with 13 bases between. The CDR3 covers 16 residues. Germline CDR1 MRHNA, CDR2 SNTAGT. CDR3 amino acids: CASSNEGGSGANVLTF. Here the CDR3 DNA reads TGTGCCAGCAGCAACGAAGGGGGTTCTGGGGCCAACGTCCTGACTTTC.